These 26 T cell receptor beta chains originate from one sample sequenced in a study of blood T cell repertoires in COVID-19. Sequencing was performed with immunoSEQ multiplex PCR; in TCRdb, only in-frame clones are kept and a portion is missing. This table has 75,000 to 100,000 clones, 80% to 90% appearing once. The sequencing input was peripheral blood. The receptor source for this set is a human donor in a cohort sampled during active COVID-19.

The chain recombines TRBV19 with TRBJ1-5; 9 positions agree with TRBD1. The CDR3 runs to 14 residues. The germline V gene encodes CDR1 LNHDA and CDR2 SQIVND (reference sequence). With V trimmed by 4 bases and J by 7 bases, 5 bases remained unmatched. In DNA form, the CDR3 reads TGTGCCAGTAGTAGGACAGGGGTCGGACAGCCCCAGCATTTT. Its translation: CASSRTGVGQPQHF.

This clone was detected a few times. This chain joins TRBV18 and TRBJ1-2; D is ambiguous. CDR1 and CDR2 from the germline V gene are KGHSH and LQKENI. The V end was cut by 0 bases, the J end by 4 bases, with 15 bases between. The CDR3 sequence is 16 residues long. Here the CDR3 DNA reads TGTGCCAGCTCACCACCGTTTTACAGTGAAGGCTATGGCTACACCTTC. Residues: CASSPPFYSEGYGYTF.

This chain connects TRBV28 to TRBJ2-7; maybe TRBD1 (6 bases). The CDR3 spans 14 residues. The germline gives CDR1 MDHEN, CDR2 SYDVKM. The ends were cut back, 4 bases at V and 6 bases at J, with 16 bases in the middle. In DNA, the CDR3 is TGTGCCAGCAGTTCACGGCAGGGGTTTAGCGAGCAGTACTTC. Its protein is CASSSRQGFSEQYF.

The gene calls are TRBV5-6 and TRBJ1-3; D possibly corresponds to TRBD1 (6 bases). The CDR3 has 16 residues. V lost 0 bases and J 2 bases, leaving 12 bases between the germline ends. Germline CDR1 reads SGHDT; CDR2 reads YYEEEE. CDR3 DNA sequence: TGTGCCAGCAGCTTGGAGGGGTGGACAGCTGGAAACACCATATATTTT. Protein sequence: CASSLEGWTAGNTIYF.

This clone was seen a few times. The chain carries TRBV3-1 (or the pseudogene TRBV3-2) and TRBJ2-1; 8 positions agree with TRBD2. The CDR3 has 16 amino acids. Trimming took 1 base from V and 8 from J; bases not matched to a gene: 10. Germline CDR1 reads LGHDT; CDR2 reads YNNKEL (reference sequence). CDR3 sequence reads: CASSQAAGGAFDEQFF. Here the CDR3 DNA reads TGTGCCAGCAGCCAAGCGGCGGGGGGAGCCTTTGATGAGCAGTTCTTC.

CDR3 DNA: TGTGCCAGCAGCCCCTACACCATATATTTT. Its translation is CASSPYTIYF. The chain couples TRBV4-2 to TRBJ1-3; D uncertain. V dropped 4 bases and J dropped 8 bases, with 3 bases sitting between them. Per germline, CDR1 LGHNA and CDR2 YNFKEQ. The CDR3 length is 10 residues.

This clone was found once. The genes are TRBV5-1 and TRBJ1-1; D perhaps matches TRBD1 (6 bases). Looked up from germline, CDR1 is SGHRS and CDR2 is YFSETQ. V lost 0 bases, J lost 0 bases, and 9 bases lay in between. This CDR3 region has 15 residues. CDR3 nucleotides: TGCGCCAGCAGCTTGGAGGGACACATGAACACTGAAGCTTTCTTT. Amino acid sequence: CASSLEGHMNTEAFF.

V is TRBV9 and J is TRBJ2-2; tentatively, D is TRBD1 (6 bases). V was cut by 7 bases and J by 2 bases, with 24 bases left in between. The CDR3 is made up of 18 amino acids. CDR1 and CDR2 from the germline V gene are SGDLS and YYNGEE. The CDR3 loop reads CASFRGTAPTPNTGELFF. In DNA, the CDR3 is TGTGCCAGCTTCAGGGGCACCGCGCCCACCCCAAACACCGGGGAGCTGTTTTTT.

This rearrangement joins TRBV5-1 to TRBJ2-2; no definite D call. V lost 0 bases, J lost 0 bases, and 9 bases lay in between. The CDR3 is made up of 16 amino acids. Germline V gene sequence: CDR1 SGHRS, CDR2 YFSETQ. The CDR3 protein is CASSLAMRPNTGELFF. The DNA of the CDR3 is TGCGCCAGCAGCTTGGCCATGCGCCCGAACACCGGGGAGCTGTTTTTT.

The chain carries TRBV5-4 and TRBJ1-1, with TRBD1 matching 7 bases. The junction had 10 bases not matched to a gene; V was cut back by 4 bases and J by 4 bases. Germline CDR1 SGHNT, CDR2 YYREEE (reference sequence). This CDR3 region has 15 residues. CDR3 coding DNA: TGTGCCAGCAGCGGGCCGACAGGGCAAAGCACTGAAGCTTTCTTT. This gives the protein CASSGPTGQSTEAFF.

The J gene is TRBJ1-1, the V gene TRBV18; D possibly corresponds to TRBD1 (5 bases). Germline CDR1 is KGHSH and CDR2 is LQKENI. The CDR3 length is 14 residues. V was pared by 6 bases and J by 2 bases, with 13 bases between. CDR3 DNA sequence: TGTGCCAGCTCGCCGGGACTCATAAACACTGAAGCTTTCTTT. This encodes CASSPGLINTEAFF.

The chain uses TRBV11-3 and TRBJ2-7, with 8 positions matching TRBD1. J was trimmed by 3 bases and V by 7 bases; bases with no gene match: 5. The length of the CDR3 is 13 residues. The germline gives CDR1 SGHNT, CDR2 YENEEA. The chain's CDR3 is CASTRTGLYEQYF. The CDR3 DNA sequence: TGTGCCAGCACCCGGACAGGGCTCTACGAGCAGTACTTC.

The V and J genes are TRBV28 and TRBJ2-7, with D tentatively TRBD2 (6 bases). The germline gives CDR1 MDHEN, CDR2 SYDVKM. CDR3 length: 15 amino acids. Trimming stripped 7 bases from V and 5 bases from J, with 21 bases between. The DNA of the CDR3 is TGTGCCAGCACTCCCAATACAGGAGGGGCCCACGAGCAGTACTTC. Amino acids: CASTPNTGGAHEQYF.

The CDR3 here is CASSGTGGAIMNTEAFF. The CDR3 coding sequence is TGTGCCAGCAGCGGAACCGGGGGGGCAATTATGAACACTGAAGCTTTCTTT. The rearrangement links TRBV21-1 to TRBJ1-1. TRBV21-1 is a pseudogene segment. This CDR3 is built from 17 residues.

The rearrangement joins TRBV7-8 to TRBJ2-3; weak D call: TRBD2 (6 bases). V was clipped by 5 bases and J by 6 bases, with 15 bases between them. CDR3 size: 14 residues. Per the germline V gene, CDR1 is SGHVS and CDR2 is FQNEAQ. CDR3 protein: CASSATGTFDTQYF. CDR3 bases: TGTGCCAGCAGCGCAACCGGGACTTTTGATACGCAGTATTTT.

J is TRBJ2-1 and V is TRBV6-5; tentative D call: TRBD2 (6 bases). This CDR3 has 15 residues. V lost 2 bases, J lost 3 bases, and 11 bases lay in between. The germline V gene has CDR1 MNHEY and CDR2 SVGAGI. This CDR3 reads CASSYGRGNYNEQFF. The CDR3, as DNA: TGTGCCAGCAGTTACGGGCGGGGAAACTACAATGAGCAGTTCTTC.

This rearrangement joins TRBV18 to TRBJ2-5; possible D gene TRBD1, 5 bases. Germline V gene sequence: CDR1 KGHSH, CDR2 LQKENI. The V and J ends lost 4 bases and 1 base respectively, with 7 bases between them. The CDR3 covers 13 residues. The CDR3 DNA reads as TGTGCCAGCTCACAGGGGATCCAAGAGACCCAGTACTTC. It translates to CASSQGIQETQYF. The complete variable domain, with remaining parts taken from reference TRBV18 and TRBJ2-5, reads NAGVMQNPRHLVRRRGQEARLRCSPMKGHSHVYWYRQLPEEGLKFMVYLQKENIIDESGMPKERFSAEFPKEGPSILRIQQVVRGDSAAYFCASSQGIQETQYFGPGTRLLVL.

About this clone itself: Other DNA sequences in this sample translate to the same CDR3. This chain links TRBV7-9 with TRBJ1-2; no firm D call. The germline V gene has CDR1 SEHNR and CDR2 FQNEAQ (reference sequence). V was trimmed by 1 base and J by 3 bases, leaving 9 bases between them. The CDR3 length is 14 residues. The CDR3 DNA is TGTGCCAGCAGCTTAGGGCGGGGTGACTATGGCTACACCTTC. Amino acid sequence: CASSLGRGDYGYTF.

The V and J genes are TRBV6-2 or TRBV6-3 and TRBJ2-2; 10 bases are a match to TRBD2. Germline CDR1 is MNHEY and CDR2 is SVGEGT. The length of the CDR3 is 18 residues. V gave up 2 bases and J gave up 3 bases; unmatched junction bases: 9. Here the CDR3 DNA reads TGTGCCAGCAGTTACCGAGATGTGACTAGCGGGCACACCGGGGAGCTGTTTTTT. Translation: CASSYRDVTSGHTGELFF.

The V call is TRBV11-2, the J call TRBJ1-2; weak D call: TRBD1 (5 bases). The CDR3 length is 19 residues. The germline V and J ends were trimmed by 0 bases and 4 bases, with 24 bases remaining between them. CDR1 and CDR2 (germline): SGHAT, FQNNGV. In nucleotides, the CDR3 is TGTGCCAGCAGCTTAGAACCGTTTGTCAGTGCGGGGACGGGCTATGGCTACACCTTC. Its translation is CASSLEPFVSAGTGYGYTF.

The chain employs TRBV27 and TRBJ1-2; the match to TRBD1 covers 7 bases. The CDR3 consists of 17 residues. The ends lost 5 bases at V and 3 bases at J; junction bases unmatched: 15. The germline gives CDR1 MNHEY, CDR2 SMNVEV (reference sequence). The CDR3 is CASSPLEVQGGYYGYTF. The CDR3 DNA sequence: TGTGCCAGCAGTCCCCTAGAGGTCCAGGGGGGATACTATGGCTACACCTTC.

The chain has TRBV5-4 and TRBJ2-7; 11 bases are a match to TRBD2. This CDR3 is built from 17 residues. V shed 1 base and J 1 base; nucleotides not matched to a gene: 7. Per the germline V gene, CDR1 is SGHNT and CDR2 is YYREEE (reference sequence). CDR3 coding DNA: TGTGCCAGCAGCTTGTATTCTAGCGGGAGGCTGTCCTACGAGCAGTACTTC. Translation: CASSLYSSGRLSYEQYF.

The gene calls are TRBV4-1 and TRBJ1-4; 10 bases match TRBD1. The CDR3 length is 14 residues. V was pared by 6 bases and J by 7 bases, with 5 bases of the junction left unmatched. Germline CDR1 reads MGHRA; CDR2 reads YSYEKL. The CDR3 coding sequence is TGCGCCAGCAGGCGACAGGGGGCAGGTGAAAAACTGTTTTTT. Its translation is CASRRQGAGEKLFF.

The chain carries TRBV5-1 and TRBJ2-5; 10 positions match TRBD2. Looked up from germline, CDR1 is SGHRS and CDR2 is YFSETQ. V shed 4 bases, J shed 1 base, and the junction held 7 bases outside the gene matches. The CDR3 has 16 residues. In DNA form, the CDR3 reads TGCGCCAGCAGCCTAGGACTAGCGGAAACCCAAGAGACCCAGTACTTC. Protein sequence: CASSLGLAETQETQYF.

The chain joins TRBV4-2 to TRBJ1-6, with D perhaps matching TRBD1 (6 bases). The germline gives CDR1 LGHNA, CDR2 YNFKEQ. Trimming removed 5 bases from V and 10 bases from J, with 15 bases in between. The CDR3 is made up of 14 amino acids. CDR3 region: CASSKNRERSPLHF. In DNA form, the CDR3 reads TGTGCCAGCAGCAAAAACAGGGAACGCTCACCCCTCCACTTT.

This chain links TRBV4-1 with TRBJ2-3; 7 bases fit TRBD2. The trim removed 1 base at V and 5 bases at J, leaving 9 bases unmatched. The CDR3 is 16 residues long. The germline V gene encodes CDR1 MGHRA and CDR2 YSYEKL. The CDR3 DNA is TGCGCCAGCAGCCAAGGGGCAGCGGGACTGGGAGATACGCAGTATTTT. Protein product: CASSQGAAGLGDTQYF.